This TCR beta chain derives from a study of CD8+CD57+ T cells in acquired aplastic anemia. As for the study in general: Across the sorted CD4+ and CD8+ cells, DNA amounts averaged around 3.2 ug.

V gave up 4 bases and J gave up 6 bases, with 10 bases separating them. This CDR3 region has 14 residues. Germline V CDR1 and CDR2: LNHDA, SQIVND (reference sequence). Whole-study results and caveats: Patients and controls shared under 35 CD8+ CDR3 sequences, which appeared highly expressed in patients and within their immunodominant clones. No significant patient-versus-control difference appeared in CD8+ Simpson's diversity.

This clonotype has ten or more counts. Antigen unknown. Genomic DNA served as template for TCR beta VDJ and CDR3 profiling. MiXCR, run by TCRdb on the reads, gives a single entry per CDR3 protein. Counted here are about 200,000 distinct CDR3 sequences, about 37% occurring once; the ten biggest clones make up 0.95% to 1.2%. This receptor was taken from a human donor in good health, serving as a control. Sequencing was performed on sorted CD4+, CD8+, or CD8+CD57+ T cells (not recorded which) from PBMCs. V and J are TRBV19 and TRBJ1-6, with a weak D call TRBD1 (5 bases). The CDR3 is CASSRGRVNSPLHF. The CDR3, as DNA: TGTGCCAGTAGTAGGGGCAGGGTTAATTCACCCCTCCACTTT.